Listed below are T cell receptor beta chains from one sample, sequenced in a study of CD8+CD57+ T cells in acquired aplastic anemia. In TCRdb, the reads were re-called with MiXCR into one record per CDR3 protein. The table has 150,000 to 200,000 distinct CDR3 sequences, 48% seen once; the top ten hold over 10%. Sequencing was done on a sample of sorted CD4+, CD8+, or CD8+CD57+ T cells (not recorded which) from PBMCs. These receptor sequences come from a human donor with aplastic anemia. Both conserved end residues are part of each CDR3. Fields, in order: J gene, D gene, V gene, clone size, CDR3 DNA, CDR3 protein. The D gene is left open where the match is weak. Not every row has a clone size; where given, it reads once, few, many or a size class.

TRBJ2-7	-	TRBV5-5	many	TGTGCCAGCAGCTCGGCTTCCTACGAGCAGTACTTC	CASSSASYEQYF
TRBJ2-7	-	TRBV7-8	once	TGTGCCAGCAGCTCGAGGGTTGAGCAGTACTTC	CASSSRVEQYF
TRBJ2-7	TRBD1	TRBV10-3	many	TGTGCCATCAGTGAGCCAGGGACAGGGCTTGACGAGCAGTACTTC	CAISEPGTGLDEQYF
TRBJ1-1	-	TRBV5-8	many	TGTGCCAGCAGGAACGACCGGAACACTGAAGCTTTCTTT	CASRNDRNTEAFF
TRBJ1-1	TRBD1	TRBV5-1	-	TGCGCCAGCAGCCCTTCAGGGGGACAGGTACTGAACACTGAAGCTTTCTTT	CASSPSGGQVLNTEAFF
TRBJ1-6	-	TRBV7-2	-	TGTGCCAGCAGCCTCGTTGCCAATTCACCCCTCCACTTT	CASSLVANSPLHF
TRBJ2-7	-	TRBV20-1	-	TGCAGTGCTAGAGATCCTTCGGGAGTTAACGAGCAGTACTTC	CSARDPSGVNEQYF
TRBJ2-1	-	TRBV15	-	TGTGCCACCATGGGCATGGGTGTGAATGAGCAGTTCTTC	CATMGMGVNEQFF
TRBJ1-5	TRBD1	TRBV20-1	-	TGCAGTGCAAGCACGGGACAGGGGGCAGTAAGCAATCAGCCCCAGCATTTT	CSASTGQGAVSNQPQHF
TRBJ1-4	-	TRBV7-3	once	TGTGCCAGCAGCCCTCGCGCAAAACTGTTTTTT	CASSPRAKLFF
TRBJ1-3	TRBD1	TRBV5-1	-	TGCGCCAGCAGCTTGGGTAGGGGGCCCTCTGGAAACACCATATATTTT	CASSLGRGPSGNTIYF
TRBJ1-5	TRBD1	TRBV9	once	TGTGCCAGCAGCTCCCGGGACAGGGGGCGAAGCAGTCAGCCCCAGCATTTT	CASSSRDRGRSSQPQHF
TRBJ1-1	-	TRBV19	-	TGTGCCAGTCTTCAGTTTGGGGCAAGGAACACTGAAGCTTTCTTT	CASLQFGARNTEAFF
TRBJ2-1	TRBD1	TRBV14	-	TGTGCCAGCAGCCAAGTGAGGGGGCACAATGAGCAGTTCTTC	CASSQVRGHNEQFF
TRBJ1-1	-	TRBV7-9	many	TGTGCCAGCAGCTTAGTGGGCACACTGAACACTGAAGCTTTCTTT	CASSLVGTLNTEAFF
TRBJ2-1	-	TRBV24-1	-	TGTGCCACCAGTGCCGGGTCCTACAATGAGCGGTTCTTC	CATSAGSYNERFF
TRBJ2-7	TRBD2	TRBV24-1	-	TGTGCCACCCAGCGAGGTAGCGGGGGCGAGCAGTACTTC	CATQRGSGGEQYF
TRBJ2-7	-	TRBV6-1	-	TGTGCCAGCAGGGAGCCTAGACAGGCTGCCCCTTACGAGCAGTACTTC	CASREPRQAAPYEQYF
TRBJ1-3	-	TRBV7-2	many	TGTGCCAGCAGCTGGGGGGGGGACAATGGAAACACCATATATTTT	CASSWGGDNGNTIYF
TRBJ2-5	-	TRBV18	-	TGTGCCAGCCTTGGAGGGGGGGGCCTACTGCAGACCCAGTACTTC	CASLGGGGLLQTQYF
TRBJ1-2	TRBD1	TRBV10-1	-	TGCGCCAGCAGTGAAGAGGACAGGGCGCGTCGTAAGGGCTACACCTTC	CASSEEDRARRKGYTF
TRBJ2-7	-	TRBV19	once	TGTGCCAGTAGCCCCGCGGCCCTATTCTACGAGCAGTACTTC	CASSPAALFYEQYF
TRBJ2-7	TRBD1	TRBV24-1	-	TGTGCCACCAGGGACAGGGTGAGCGACGAGCAGTACTTC	CATRDRVSDEQYF
TRBJ2-3	-	TRBV7-9	many	TGTGCCAGCATCCTTTGGGGGGGCACAGATACGCAGTATTTT	CASILWGGTDTQYF
TRBJ2-7	-	TRBV20-1	many	TGCAGTGCTAGCAGCCCCGCCCCACAGCCCTACGAGCAGTACTTC	CSASSPAPQPYEQYF
TRBJ2-5	-	TRBV25-1	-	TGTGCCAGCAGTGACTCATACGGGGAGACCCAGTACTTC	CASSDSYGETQYF
TRBJ1-1	-	TRBV12-3/TRBV12-4	-	TGTGCCAGCAGTTTGGGGCGTGGGGAAACTGAAGCTTTCTTT	CASSLGRGETEAFF
TRBJ1-6	TRBD1	TRBV10-3	few	TGTGCCATCAGTGACCCCAGGGGGAACAATTCACCCCTCCACTTT	CAISDPRGNNSPLHF
TRBJ2-7	-	TRBV15	few	TGTGCCACCAGCAGAGATCAGGTTCTCCACGAGCAGTACTTC	CATSRDQVLHEQYF
TRBJ1-6	-	TRBV19	many	TGTGCCAGTAAGTTCCGAGGGTCTAATTCACCCCTCCACTTT	CASKFRGSNSPLHF
TRBJ2-1	TRBD2	TRBV10-2	-	TGCGCCAGCAAGTCTACCCAAAGCGTGGGGGGACTAGATGAGCAGTTCTTC	CASKSTQSVGGLDEQFF
TRBJ1-1	-	TRBV19	-	TGTGCCAGTAGTATCGGTGGGGGAATGAACACTGAAGCTTTCTTT	CASSIGGGMNTEAFF
TRBJ1-2	-	TRBV6-4	few	TGTGCCAGCAGTGAAACAGCGAACTATGGCTACACCTTC	CASSETANYGYTF
TRBJ2-3	TRBD2	TRBV19	-	TGTGCCAGTAGGCGGACTAGCGCATCAGATACGCAGTATTTT	CASRRTSASDTQYF
TRBJ2-3	TRBD2	TRBV5-1	-	TGTGCCAGCGCAAAGCGGGAGGCAGATACGCAGTATTTT	CASAKREADTQYF
TRBJ2-7	-	TRBV19	-	TGTGCCAGTAGGCGGGACGGTACCTCCTACGAGCAGTACTTC	CASRRDGTSYEQYF
TRBJ1-4	-	TRBV5-1	-	TGCGCCAGCAGCTTCAGCTCGGGCAATGAAAAACTGTTTTTT	CASSFSSGNEKLFF
TRBJ1-3	-	TRBV6-1	many	TGTGCCAGCAGTACGTCCGGCTCTGGAAACACCATATATTTT	CASSTSGSGNTIYF
TRBJ2-7	TRBD1	TRBV10-1	-	TGCGCCAGCAGTCTCGGGGACAGGGGGCACGAGCAGTACTTC	CASSLGDRGHEQYF
TRBJ2-4	-	TRBV2	many	TGTGCCAGCAGTGTCCGGGGACAAGGGGACATTCAGTACTTC	CASSVRGQGDIQYF
TRBJ2-7	-	TRBV10-3	-	TGTGCCAGCAGTTACTCTTCCGGTCAAAGGCTTTCCGAGCAGTACTTC	CASSYSSGQRLSEQYF
TRBJ2-7	TRBD2	TRBV29-1	-	TGCAGCGTTGAGCTAGCGGGGGGGCAATCCTACGAGCAGTACTTC	CSVELAGGQSYEQYF
TRBJ2-7	-	TRBV30	-	TGTGCCTGGAGTGTACAAAGGGGACGGAACATCTTC	CAWSVQRGRNIF
TRBJ2-3	TRBD2	TRBV4-1	-	TGCGCCAGCAGCCAAGTATTCGCGGGGGGGCCGTTAGATACGCAGTATTTT	CASSQVFAGGPLDTQYF
TRBJ1-5	-	TRBV4-1	-	TGCGCCAGCAGCCAAGTAGTTAGTCAGCCCCAGCATTTT	CASSQVVSQPQHF
TRBJ2-5	-	TRBV7-2	many	TGTGCCAGCAGCTTAGGTGGCAGGAAGGGACAAGAGACCCAGTACTTC	CASSLGGRKGQETQYF
TRBJ2-7	-	TRBV29-1	-	TGCAGCGTTGAGACCGGCTACGAGCAGTACTTC	CSVETGYEQYF
TRBJ1-3	-	TRBV9	-	TGTGCCAGCAGCGTCGTAGGGGACAACCAGGGAAACACCATATATTTT	CASSVVGDNQGNTIYF
TRBJ1-2	-	TRBV10-3	-	TGTGCCATCAGTGCGGAACTCGCTAACTATGGCTACACCTTC	CAISAELANYGYTF
TRBJ2-1	TRBD2	TRBV15	many	TGTGCCACCAGCAGAAATAGCGGGGGGAACTACAATGAGCAGTTCTTC	CATSRNSGGNYNEQFF
TRBJ2-7	-	TRBV9	many	TGTGCCAGCAGCGTCCGAGCGGACAGTTACACATCCTACGAGCAGTACTTC	CASSVRADSYTSYEQYF
TRBJ2-7	TRBD1	TRBV19	many	TGTGCCAGTAGTAGAACACAGGGGGTAGATTACGAGCAGTACTTC	CASSRTQGVDYEQYF
TRBJ1-1	-	TRBV10-3	few	TGTGCCATCAGTGACCCCGTGGGTAGGAACACTGAAGCTTTCTTT	CAISDPVGRNTEAFF
TRBJ1-2	-	TRBV29-1	-	TGCAGCGTCCCTGCTTTGGGACTCTATGGCTACACTTTC	CSVPALGLYGYTF
TRBJ1-5	-	TRBV10-3	few	TGTGCCATCAGTGAGGCGGGGTCCCAGCATTTT	CAISEAGSQHF